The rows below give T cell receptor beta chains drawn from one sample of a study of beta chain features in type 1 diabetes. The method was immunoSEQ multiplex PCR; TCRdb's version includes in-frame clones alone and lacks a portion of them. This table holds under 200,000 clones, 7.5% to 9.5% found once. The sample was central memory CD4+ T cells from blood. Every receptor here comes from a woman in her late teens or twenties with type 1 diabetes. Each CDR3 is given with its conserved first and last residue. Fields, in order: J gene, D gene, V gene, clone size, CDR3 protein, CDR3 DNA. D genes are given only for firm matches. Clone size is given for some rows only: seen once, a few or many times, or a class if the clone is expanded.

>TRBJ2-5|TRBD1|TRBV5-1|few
CASSTFGTDVQETQYF
TGCGCCAGCAGTACGTTCGGGACAGATGTTCAAGAGACCCAGTACTTC
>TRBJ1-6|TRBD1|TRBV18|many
CASSLVRAGGSPLHF
TGTGCCAGCTCACTGGTGAGGGCAGGGGGTTCACCCCTCCACTTT
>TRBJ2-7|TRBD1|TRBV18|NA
CASSPGTGAYEQYF
TGTGCCAGCTCCCCCGGGACAGGGGCCTACGAGCAGTACTTC
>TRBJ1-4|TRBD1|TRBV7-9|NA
CASRGTGSEKLFF
TGTGCCAGCAGGGGGACAGGGAGTGAAAAACTGTTTTTT
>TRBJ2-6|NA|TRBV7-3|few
CASSLGAGGSGANVLTF
TGTGCCAGCAGCTTAGGCGCCGGGGGCTCTGGGGCCAACGTCCTGACTTTC
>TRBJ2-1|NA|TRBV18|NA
CASSPSSGTGNNEQFF
TGTGCCAGCTCACCGTCGAGCGGGACAGGCAATAATGAGCAGTTCTTC
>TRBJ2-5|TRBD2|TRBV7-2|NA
CASSFVTSGSETQYF
TGTGCCAGCAGCTTTGTGACTAGCGGGAGTGAGACCCAGTACTTC
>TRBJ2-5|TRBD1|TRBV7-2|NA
CASSLQGTGVETQYF
TGTGCCAGCAGTCTCCAAGGGACAGGGGTCGAGACCCAGTACTTC
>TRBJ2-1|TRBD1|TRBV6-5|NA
CASSQQGDNEQFF
TGTGCCAGCAGTCAACAGGGGGACAATGAGCAGTTCTTC
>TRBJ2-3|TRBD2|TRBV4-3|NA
CASSQGTSGTLTDTQYF
TGCGCCAGCAGCCAGGGGACTAGCGGGACCTTGACAGATACGCAGTATTTT
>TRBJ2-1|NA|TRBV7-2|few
CASSPQRVEQFF
TGTGCCAGCAGCCCTCAACGGGTTGAGCAGTTCTTC
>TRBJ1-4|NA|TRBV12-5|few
CASGLQSNEKLFF
TGTGCTAGTGGTTTACAGTCTAATGAAAAACTGTTTTTT
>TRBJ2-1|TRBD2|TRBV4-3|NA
CASSQGGGIRFNEQFF
TGCGCCAGCAGCCAAGGGGGGGGGATTCGGTTCAATGAGCAGTTCTTC
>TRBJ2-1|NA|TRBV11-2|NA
CASSLTRTEQFF
TGTGCCAGCAGCCTGACTAGGACCGAGCAGTTCTTC
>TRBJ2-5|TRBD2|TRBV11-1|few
CASSLDGRASETQYF
TGTGCCAGCAGCTTAGACGGGAGGGCCTCCGAGACCCAGTACTTC
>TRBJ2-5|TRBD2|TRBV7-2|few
CASSLGIAGVPQYF
TGTGCCAGCAGCTTGGGCATAGCGGGGGTACCCCAGTACTTC
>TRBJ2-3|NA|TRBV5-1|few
CASSLDEIRFATQYF
TGCGCCAGCAGCCTGGACGAGATCCGATTTGCTACGCAGTATTTT
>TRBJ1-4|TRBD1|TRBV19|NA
CASSRDSGKLFF
TGTGCCAGTAGTCGGGACAGCGGGAAACTGTTTTTT
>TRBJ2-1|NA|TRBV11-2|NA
CASSLAPENNEQFF
TGTGCCAGCAGCTTAGCCCCAGAAAACAATGAGCAGTTCTTC
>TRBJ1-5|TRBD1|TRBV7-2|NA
CASSLGTGQAYSNQPQHF
TGTGCCAGCAGCTTAGGGACGGGACAGGCCTATAGCAATCAGCCCCAGCATTTT
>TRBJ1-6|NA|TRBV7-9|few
CASSPPGASYNSPLHF
TGTGCCAGCAGCCCCCCAGGGGCTTCCTATAATTCACCCCTCCACTTT
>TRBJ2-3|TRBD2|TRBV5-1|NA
CASTHLAGRATDTQYF
TGCGCCAGCACCCATCTAGCGGGAAGGGCCACAGATACGCAGTATTTT
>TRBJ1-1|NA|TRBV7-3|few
CASSLGPQNTEAFF
TGTGCCAGCAGCTTGGGGCCACAGAACACTGAAGCTTTCTTT
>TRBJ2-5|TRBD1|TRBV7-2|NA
CASSYQGGETQYF
TGTGCCAGCAGCTACCAAGGGGGCGAGACCCAGTACTTC
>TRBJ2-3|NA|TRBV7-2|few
CASSLDLARGTDTQYF
TGTGCCAGCAGCTTAGACCTAGCAAGAGGCACAGATACGCAGTATTTT
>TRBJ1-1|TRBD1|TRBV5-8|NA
CAVLDETGTLMNTEAFF
TGTGCCGTTTTAGATGAGACAGGGACTCTCATGAACACTGAAGCTTTCTTT
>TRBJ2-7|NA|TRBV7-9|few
CASSLVGGHSRYF
TGTGCCAGCAGCTTAGTAGGGGGACACTCCAGGTACTTC
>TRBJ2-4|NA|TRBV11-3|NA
CASSLVFGGPGNIQYF
TGTGCCAGCAGCTTAGTATTCGGGGGGCCTGGAAACATTCAGTACTTC
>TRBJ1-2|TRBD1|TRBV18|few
CASSPPGGGGYTF
TGTGCCAGCTCACCGCCTGGAGGGGGCGGCTACACCTTC
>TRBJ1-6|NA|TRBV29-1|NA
CSAHPARDSPLHF
TGCAGCGCCCACCCCGCCAGGGATTCACCCCTCCACTTT
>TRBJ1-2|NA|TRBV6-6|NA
CASSSTGIRDYTF
TGTGCCAGCAGTTCCACAGGGATAAGAGACTACACCTTC
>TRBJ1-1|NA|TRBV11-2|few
CASRAGMNTEAFF
TGTGCCAGCAGAGCGGGGATGAACACTGAAGCTTTCTTT
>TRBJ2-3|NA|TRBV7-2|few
CASSLGGPQYF
TGTGCCAGCAGCTTAGGAGGGCCCCAGTATTTT
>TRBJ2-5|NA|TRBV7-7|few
CASSAGQQETQYF
TGTGCTAGCAGCGCGGGACAGCAAGAGACCCAGTACTTC
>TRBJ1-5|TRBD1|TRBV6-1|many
CASRTTGDQPQHF
TGTGCCAGCAGGACTACAGGGGATCAGCCCCAGCATTTT
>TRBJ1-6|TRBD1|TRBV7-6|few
CASSLARQGTSPLHF
TGTGCCAGCAGCTTAGCCCGACAGGGAACCTCACCCCTCCACTTT
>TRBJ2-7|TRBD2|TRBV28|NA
CASSPIHGSGGSIVF
TGTGCCAGCAGTCCGATACACGGTAGCGGGGGATCCATTGTCTTC
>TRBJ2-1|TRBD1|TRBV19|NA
CASSLSGTAPYNEQFF
TGTGCCAGTAGTTTGTCCGGGACAGCTCCCTACAATGAGCAGTTCTTC
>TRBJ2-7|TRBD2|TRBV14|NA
CASSQRLAGTYEQYF
TGTGCCAGCAGCCAAAGACTAGCGGGGACCTACGAGCAGTACTTC
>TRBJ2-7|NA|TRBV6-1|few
CASSDRSGEGYF
TGTGCCAGCAGTGATCGATCTGGCGAGGGGTACTTC
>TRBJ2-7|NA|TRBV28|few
CASSLSGVSYEQYF
TGTGCCAGCAGTTTATCAGGCGTCTCCTACGAGCAGTACTTC
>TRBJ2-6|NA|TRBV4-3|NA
CASSQVWRLSGANVLTF
TGCGCCAGCAGCCAAGTCTGGCGGTTATCTGGGGCCAACGTCCTGACTTTC
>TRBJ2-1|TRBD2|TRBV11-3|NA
CASSLVAGGLGNEQFF
TGTGCCAGCAGCTTAGTTGCGGGAGGGCTAGGGAATGAGCAGTTCTTC
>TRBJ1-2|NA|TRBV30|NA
CAGRGAGLYYGYTF
TGTGCCGGGAGGGGTGCAGGCCTCTACTATGGCTACACCTTC
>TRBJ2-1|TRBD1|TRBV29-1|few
CSVAPTGLSSYNEQFF
TGCAGCGTTGCCCCGACAGGGCTAAGCTCCTACAATGAGCAGTTCTTC
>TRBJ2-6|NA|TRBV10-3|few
CAISLGSSGANVLTF
TGTGCCATCAGCCTTGGGAGCTCTGGGGCCAACGTCCTGACTTTC
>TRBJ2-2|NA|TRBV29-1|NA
CSVGANTGELFF
TGCAGCGTTGGCGCGAACACCGGGGAGCTGTTTTTT
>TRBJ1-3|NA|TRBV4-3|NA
CASSPGGGRGRNTIYF
TGCGCCAGCAGCCCAGGCGGAGGGCGAGGAAGAAACACCATATATTTT
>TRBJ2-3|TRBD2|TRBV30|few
CAWSPKGLNRRDTQYF
TGTGCCTGGAGTCCTAAGGGACTAAATCGACGGGATACGCAGTATTTT
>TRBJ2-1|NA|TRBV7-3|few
CASGRGWEQFF
TGTGCCAGCGGCAGGGGTTGGGAGCAGTTCTTC
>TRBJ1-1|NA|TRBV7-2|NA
CASSLDAGNTEAFF
TGTGCCAGCAGCTTAGATGCCGGGAACACTGAAGCTTTCTTT
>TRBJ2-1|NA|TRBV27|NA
CASRGQWHNEQFF
TGTGCCAGCAGAGGACAGTGGCACAATGAGCAGTTCTTC